These 22 T cell receptor beta chains were sequenced from one sample in a study of T cell responses to AZD1222 COVID-19 vaccine. Assay: immunoSEQ multiplex PCR; the TCRdb copy retains only in-frame clones and omits some. The sample has about 210,000 clones, approximately 94% seen once. This specimen was peripheral blood, taken 28 days after the second dose of the MenACWY control vaccine. The source is an adult who received the MenACWY meningococcal vaccine as a control.

The chain has TRBV27 and TRBJ2-7; D unclear. Per germline, CDR1 MNHEY and CDR2 SMNVEV (reference sequence). The CDR3 is 12 amino acids. With 4 bases removed from V and 6 bases from J, the gap between germline ends came to 10 bases. CDR3 nucleotides: TGTGCCAGCAGTTCGATAAACGGCGAGCAGTACTTC. This gives the protein CASSSINGEQYF.

J is TRBJ2-2 and V is TRBV30; TRBD1 matches at 7 bases. With V trimmed by 1 base and J by 3 bases, 5 bases remained unmatched. This CDR3 comprises 15 residues. Germline-derived CDR1 and CDR2 are GTSNPN and SVGIG (reference sequence). The CDR3 is CAWSERDRDTGELFF. CDR3 bases: TGTGCCTGGAGTGAACGGGACAGAGACACCGGGGAGCTGTTTTTT.

This clone appeared a single time. The gene calls are TRBV27 and TRBJ1-2; perhaps TRBD1 as D (5 bases). V lost 6 bases to trimming and J lost 6 bases, with 11 bases between them. Germline CDR1 MNHEY, CDR2 SMNVEV (reference sequence). This CDR3 is built from 12 residues. In DNA form, the CDR3 reads TGTGCCAGCAGGGAGGGACCTAATGGCTACACCTTC. Protein sequence: CASREGPNGYTF.

This clone was found once. The DNA of the CDR3 is TGTGCCAGCGGTCTACTAGCAGGGGCCAATGAGCAGTTCTTC. This translates into CASGLLAGANEQFF. This sequence joins TRBV6-6 and TRBJ2-1, with D tentatively TRBD1 or TRBD2 (6 bases each). Trimming shortened V by 8 bases and J by 6 bases, and 17 bases separated the two germline ends. CDR1 MNHNY and CDR2 SVGAGI come from the germline V gene (reference sequence). CDR3 size: 14 residues.

The chain couples TRBV19 to TRBJ1-2, with D possibly matching TRBD1 (5 bases). Germline CDR1 is LNHDA and CDR2 is SQIVND (reference sequence). V lost 9 bases to trimming and J lost 3 bases, with 11 bases between them. The CDR3 loop spans 12 amino acids. This chain's CDR3 is CASRTGYYGYTF. The CDR3 DNA follows: TGTGCCAGCCGAACAGGATACTATGGCTACACCTTC.

The chain joins TRBV5-6 to TRBJ1-1, with D uncertain. The V gene lost 2 bases and the J gene lost 1 base, with 15 bases spanning the gap. From germline, CDR1 is SGHDT and CDR2 YYEEEE. This CDR3 is 16 amino acids long. The CDR3 region has the DNA TGTGCCAGCAGCTTTCCATCGGCAGATCAGAACACTGAAGCTTTCTTT. Protein: CASSFPSADQNTEAFF.

The chain recombines TRBV28 with TRBJ1-6; 7 nucleotides match TRBD1. CDR3 length: 15 amino acids. With V trimmed by 6 bases and J by 10 bases, 12 bases remained unmatched. The germline V gene encodes CDR1 MDHEN and CDR2 SYDVKM. The CDR3 sequence is CASRIRQGSGSPLHF. CDR3 coding DNA: TGTGCCAGCAGAATAAGACAGGGTTCAGGGTCACCCCTCCACTTT.

This clone has just a few counts. The V call is TRBV2, the J call TRBJ1-1; 8 bases align to TRBD1. The J segment lost 2 bases and the V segment lost 5 bases, leaving 4 bases of the junction unmatched. Germline CDR1 and CDR2: SNHLY and FYNNEI. This CDR3 contains 14 residues. The CDR3 sequence is CASSRTGSNTEAFF. For the CDR3, the DNA is TGTGCCAGCAGTAGGACAGGGTCCAACACTGAAGCTTTCTTT.

V is TRBV19 and J is TRBJ1-1; tentatively, D is TRBD1 (6 bases). V lost 6 bases, J lost 2 bases, and 13 bases lay in between. The CDR3 totals 14 residues. Per germline, CDR1 LNHDA and CDR2 SQIVND (reference sequence). Here the CDR3 DNA reads TGTGCCAGTAGGATATCACAGGGAAACACTGAAGCTTTCTTT. It is translated as CASRISQGNTEAFF.

The chain carries TRBV7-9 and TRBJ1-2, with D possibly being TRBD1 (5 bases). Germline CDR1 and CDR2: SEHNR and FQNEAQ (reference sequence). This CDR3 is built from 12 residues. The V end lost 0 bases, the J end lost 8 bases, and 7 bases lay between the germline ends. CDR3 nucleotides: TGTGCCAGCAGCTTAGCCAGGGTCGGCTACACCTTC. Translating gives CASSLARVGYTF.

The chain combines TRBV4-1 with TRBJ2-7; 7 bases agree with TRBD1. Trimming at V came to 5 bases and at J to 1 base, leaving 8 bases not matched to a gene. In germline, CDR1 is MGHRA, CDR2 YSYEKL. CDR3 length: 15 amino acids. The CDR3 spells CASSKGTTGSYEQYF. The CDR3 DNA is TGCGCCAGCAGCAAGGGAACGACAGGGTCCTACGAGCAGTACTTC.

The J gene is TRBJ1-5, the V gene TRBV30; D uncertain. V lost 4 bases and J 6 bases, leaving 16 bases between the germline ends. Germline V lookup: CDR1 GTSNPN, CDR2 SVGIG (reference sequence). CDR3 length: 14 amino acids. CDR3 loop: CAWTSPEGGQPQHF. As DNA, the CDR3 is TGTGCCTGGACATCCCCCGAGGGAGGTCAGCCCCAGCATTTT.

The genes are TRBV29-1 and TRBJ1-1; D possibly corresponds to TRBD1 (5 bases). Looked up from germline, CDR1 is SQVTM and CDR2 is ANQGSEA. The germline V and J ends were trimmed by 6 bases and 0 bases, with 8 bases remaining between them. There are 12 residues in the CDR3. CDR3 DNA: TGCAGCGTCAAGACAGTGAACACTGAAGCTTTCTTT. This codes for CSVKTVNTEAFF. Full variable domain (outside the CDR3, taken from reference TRBV29-1 and TRBJ1-1): SAVISQKPSRDICQRGTSLTIQCQVDSQVTMMFWYRQQPGQSLTLIATANQGSEATYESGFVIDKFPISRPNLTFSTLTVSNMSPEDSSIYLCSVKTVNTEAFFGQGTRLTVV.

This clone was found a few times. This CDR3 is CATPLASRTEAFF. For the CDR3, the DNA is TGTGCCACCCCACTGGCTTCCCGCACTGAAGCTTTCTTT. V usage is TRBV2 and J usage is TRBJ1-1; no definite D call. V lost 10 bases and J lost 4, with 16 bases in between. Germline V gives CDR1 SNHLY, CDR2 FYNNEI. The CDR3 has 13 residues. Supplemented by reference TRBV2 and TRBJ1-1, the full variable domain reads EPEVTQTPSHQVTQMGQEVILRCVPISNHLYFYWYRQILGQKVEFLVSFYNNEISEKSEIFDDQFSVERPDGSNFTLKIRSTKLEDSAMYFCATPLASRTEAFFGQGTRLTVV.

The genes are TRBV21-1 and TRBJ2-2; TRBD2 is the table's D call and was not checked against the DNA. TRBV21-1 is described as a pseudogene. The CDR3 has 17 amino acids. CDR3 protein: CASSKTGLAGVHGELFF. The CDR3 DNA reads as TGTGCCAGCAGCAAAACGGGACTAGCGGGAGTCCACGGGGAGCTGTTTTTT.

The rearrangement links TRBV7-9 to TRBJ2-1, with unresolved D. The CDR3 loop spans 13 amino acids. With 2 bases removed from V and 5 bases from J, the gap between germline ends came to 7 bases. Germline loops: CDR1 SEHNR, CDR2 FQNEAQ (reference sequence). CDR3 DNA: TGTGCCAGCAGCTTAAACGATAACAATGAGCAGTTCTTC. Translating it yields CASSLNDNNEQFF.

The chain employs TRBV27 and TRBJ2-2, with 7 bases matching TRBD2. The germline V gene has CDR1 MNHEY and CDR2 SMNVEV (reference sequence). CDR3 size: 16 residues. Trimming cost V 4 bases and J 3 bases; bases outside gene matches: 8. This CDR3 reads CASSSLQREDTGELFF. The CDR3 region has the DNA TGTGCCAGCAGTTCCCTCCAGCGGGAAGACACCGGGGAGCTGTTTTTT.

This rearrangement joins TRBV11-2 to TRBJ2-7; D call uncertain. CDR3 length equals 13 residues. V was trimmed by 3 bases and J by 0 bases, leaving 6 bases between them. CDR1 and CDR2 (germline): SGHAT, FQNNGV. The CDR3 DNA reads TGTGCCAGCAGCTTCAGGATCTCCTACGAGCAGTACTTC. Its protein is CASSFRISYEQYF. Variable domain in full (rest from reference TRBV11-2 and TRBJ2-7): EAGVAQSPRYKIIEKRQSVAFWCNPISGHATLYWYQQILGQGPKLLIQFQNNGVVDDSQLPKDRFSAERLKGVDSTLKIQPAKLEDSAVYLCASSFRISYEQYFGPGTRLTVT.

This chain uses TRBV6-4 with TRBJ1-5; TRBD1 might be the D (5 bases). The germline gives CDR1 MRHNA, CDR2 SNTAGT. The CDR3 has 14 residues. V was cut by 7 bases and J by 0 bases, with 10 bases left in between. The CDR3 reads CASNRQLSNQPQHF. The CDR3, as DNA: TGTGCCAGCAATCGACAGCTTAGCAATCAGCCCCAGCATTTT.

The chain is built from TRBV5-1 and TRBJ2-2; D might be TRBD1 (6 bases). Trimming left V 4 bases short and J 0 bases short, with 10 bases between. The CDR3 loop spans 15 amino acids. The germline V gene encodes CDR1 SGHRS and CDR2 YFSETQ. This chain's CDR3 is CASSIGTTNTGELFF. The DNA for the CDR3 is TGCGCCAGCAGCATTGGGACAACGAACACCGGGGAGCTGTTTTTT.

The V call is TRBV9, the J call TRBJ2-3; D could derive from TRBD1 or TRBD2 (5 bases each). Germline V gene data show CDR1 as SGDLS and CDR2 as YYNGEE. The V and J ends lost 9 bases and 2 bases respectively, with 13 bases between them. CDR3 length: 13 amino acids. Here the CDR3 DNA reads TGTGCCATACCCGAAGGGACCACAGATACGCAGTATTTT. Amino acids: CAIPEGTTDTQYF.

This chain uses TRBV29-1 with TRBJ2-1; TRBD2 matches 11 bases. The V and J ends lost 8 bases and 8 bases, in that order; junction bases with no gene match: 20. This CDR3 has 17 residues. Germline V gives CDR1 SQVTM, CDR2 ANQGSEA. DNA of the CDR3: TGCAGCCCTCCCGTCCCCCTAGCGGGAGGCCCCTGGGATGAGCAGTTCTTC. Protein sequence: CSPPVPLAGGPWDEQFF.